Listed below are T cell receptor beta chains from one sample, sequenced in a study of technical replicates of blood from a handful of donors. Generated by immunoSEQ multiplex PCR, the TCRdb table keeps only in-frame clones and is missing some. The sample contains tens of thousands of clones, 90% to 95% of which appear only once. Specimen: T cells isolated from PBMCs. These receptors originate from a human donor in good health. Both conserved end residues are part of each CDR3. A D gene is named only where the DNA matches it firmly. The size field is filled for only some rows; it gives once, few, many or a size class.

D: TRBD2; size: once; J: TRBJ2-1; V: TRBV7-7; CDR3: CASSFLGLAGDKVSYNEQFF; DNA: TGTGCCAGCAGCTTTCTAGGACTAGCGGGAGACAAAGTTTCCTACAATGAGCAGTTCTTC
D: .; size: .; J: TRBJ1-1; V: TRBV18; CDR3: CASSPQRGETEAFF; DNA: TGTGCCAGCTCACCACAGCGGGGTGAGACTGAAGCTTTCTTT
D: TRBD2; size: .; J: TRBJ2-1; V: TRBV9; CDR3: CASSPRGISGNEQFF; DNA: TGTGCCAGCAGCCCCAGAGGGATTAGCGGGAATGAGCAGTTCTTC
D: .; size: .; J: TRBJ1-1; V: TRBV13; CDR3: CASSYRETEAFF; DNA: TGTGCCAGCAGCTACAGGGAGACTGAAGCTTTCTTT
D: .; size: .; J: TRBJ1-2; V: TRBV27; CDR3: CASSLSRERGYTF; DNA: TGTGCCAGCAGTTTATCTCGGGAGCGCGGCTACACCTTC
D: TRBD2; size: .; J: TRBJ2-3; V: TRBV11-3; CDR3: CASSSTTSGRTQYF; DNA: TGTGCCAGCAGCTCGACGACTAGCGGGAGAACGCAGTATTTT
D: .; size: .; J: TRBJ2-1; V: TRBV25-1; CDR3: CASSDAVSSYNEQFF; DNA: TGTGCCAGCAGTGACGCGGTTAGCTCCTACAATGAGCAGTTCTTC
D: TRBD2; size: .; J: TRBJ2-7; V: TRBV19; CDR3: CASSIWSGTEQYF; DNA: TGTGCCAGTAGTATTTGGAGCGGGACTGAGCAGTACTTC
D: .; size: .; J: TRBJ1-5; V: TRBV19; CDR3: CASRSQGNQPQHF; DNA: TGTGCCAGTAGGTCCCAGGGGAATCAGCCCCAGCATTTT
D: TRBD1; size: once; J: TRBJ1-1; V: TRBV7-6; CDR3: CASSSWTGLNTEAFF; DNA: TGTGCCAGCAGCTCGTGGACAGGCTTAAACACTGAAGCTTTCTTT
D: TRBD1; size: .; J: TRBJ2-7; V: TRBV19; CDR3: CASSMGVGTGFSEQYF; DNA: TGTGCCAGTAGTATGGGGGTGGGGACAGGTTTCTCCGAGCAGTACTTC
D: .; size: .; J: TRBJ2-3; V: TRBV27; CDR3: CASSIHFAYHTDTQYF; DNA: TGTGCCAGCAGTATCCATTTCGCCTATCACACAGATACGCAGTATTTT
D: .; size: .; J: TRBJ1-1; V: TRBV4-1; CDR3: CASSQVTQENTEAFF; DNA: TGCGCCAGCAGCCAAGTTACCCAGGAGAACACTGAAGCTTTCTTT
D: TRBD2; size: .; J: TRBJ2-2; V: TRBV4-2; CDR3: CASRGGAVGTGELFF; DNA: TGTGCCAGCAGGGGAGGGGCAGTAGGGACCGGGGAGCTGTTTTTT
D: TRBD2; size: .; J: TRBJ2-1; V: TRBV19; CDR3: CASSISGTSGRGEQFF; DNA: TGTGCCAGTAGTATATCAGGGACTAGCGGGAGGGGAGAGCAGTTCTTC
D: .; size: .; J: TRBJ1-3; V: TRBV5-1; CDR3: CASSLDGISGNTIYF; DNA: TGCGCCAGCAGCTTGGACGGGATATCTGGAAACACCATATATTTT
D: .; size: .; J: TRBJ2-7; V: TRBV5-4; CDR3: CASSLESARSYEQYF; DNA: TGTGCCAGCAGCTTGGAGTCTGCGAGGTCCTACGAGCAGTACTTC
D: TRBD2; size: .; J: TRBJ2-3; V: TRBV10-3; CDR3: CAISGTGASGSRSDTQYF; DNA: TGTGCCATCAGTGGGACAGGCGCTAGCGGGAGTAGGTCAGATACGCAGTATTTT
D: TRBD1; size: .; J: TRBJ1-1; V: TRBV30; CDR3: CAFTGVFEAFF; DNA: TGTGCCTTTACAGGGGTTTTTGAAGCTTTCTTT
D: .; size: .; J: TRBJ1-3; V: TRBV4-3; CDR3: CASSQARVPRDTIYF; DNA: TGCGCCAGCAGCCAAGCGAGGGTGCCTCGTGACACCATATATTTT
D: TRBD2; size: .; J: TRBJ2-5; V: TRBV30; CDR3: CASISKTSGQETQYF; DNA: TGTGCCTCCATATCCAAGACTAGCGGACAAGAGACCCAGTACTTC
D: .; size: .; J: TRBJ1-1; V: TRBV27; CDR3: CASSYNRVNTEAFF; DNA: TGTGCCAGCAGTTATAACAGGGTGAACACTGAAGCTTTCTTT
D: .; size: .; J: TRBJ2-1; V: TRBV6-5; CDR3: CASSYSIVGVNNEQFF; DNA: TGTGCCAGCAGTTACTCGATAGTGGGAGTAAACAATGAGCAGTTCTTC
D: .; size: .; J: TRBJ2-1; V: TRBV4-2; CDR3: CASSLNYNEQFF; DNA: TGTGCCAGCAGCCTAAACTACAATGAGCAGTTCTTC
D: .; size: .; J: TRBJ2-7; V: TRBV27; CDR3: CASSLSLGRIVHEQYF; DNA: TGTGCCAGCAGTTTGTCTCTCGGCAGGATAGTTCACGAGCAGTACTTC
D: .; size: .; J: TRBJ2-1; V: TRBV9; CDR3: CASSPNLGPYNEQFF; DNA: TGTGCCAGCAGCCCAAATCTTGGGCCTTACAATGAGCAGTTCTTC
D: .; size: .; J: TRBJ2-7; V: TRBV5-1; CDR3: CASSSRGSPYEQYF; DNA: TGCGCCAGCAGCTCGAGGGGGTCCCCCTACGAGCAGTACTTC
D: .; size: .; J: TRBJ2-7; V: TRBV28; CDR3: CASSLSLTAYEQYF; DNA: TGTGCCAGCAGTTTAAGTCTAACAGCCTACGAGCAGTACTTC
D: TRBD2; size: .; J: TRBJ2-3; V: TRBV27; CDR3: CASSFGGSGDTQYF; DNA: TGTGCCAGCAGTTTCGGGGGGAGTGGAGATACGCAGTATTTT
D: .; size: .; J: TRBJ2-3; V: TRBV19; CDR3: CASSTGLSYTDTQYF; DNA: TGTGCCAGTAGTACGGGTCTTTCCTACACAGATACGCAGTATTTT
D: .; size: .; J: TRBJ2-7; V: TRBV6-1; CDR3: CASSAGTLGSYEQYF; DNA: TGTGCCAGCAGTGCCGGGACTCTAGGGAGTTACGAGCAGTACTTC
D: .; size: .; J: TRBJ2-2; V: TRBV7-8; CDR3: CASSFGRGASTGELFF; DNA: TGTGCCAGCAGCTTTGGCCGGGGGGCGAGCACCGGGGAGCTGTTTTTT
D: TRBD1; size: .; J: TRBJ1-1; V: TRBV30; CDR3: CAWGADRDTEAFF; DNA: TGTGCCTGGGGCGCGGACAGGGACACTGAAGCTTTCTTT
D: .; size: once; J: TRBJ1-1; V: TRBV5-6; CDR3: CASSLMWLTEAFF; DNA: TGTGCCAGCAGCTTGATGTGGCTCACTGAAGCTTTCTTT
D: .; size: .; J: TRBJ1-5; V: TRBV6-6; CDR3: CASRNEVASNQPQHF; DNA: TGTGCCAGCAGAAACGAGGTGGCCAGCAATCAGCCCCAGCATTTT
D: TRBD1; size: .; J: TRBJ2-5; V: TRBV19; CDR3: CASSINRGEETQYF; DNA: TGTGCCAGTAGTATTAACAGGGGAGAAGAGACCCAGTACTTC
D: .; size: .; J: TRBJ2-3; V: TRBV5-5; CDR3: CASSLASTDTQYF; DNA: TGTGCCAGCAGCTTGGCCTCCACAGATACGCAGTATTTT